This record concerns one TCR beta chain sequence. Its antigen is not known. The ends were cut back, 4 bases at V and 5 bases at J, with 12 bases in the middle. Germline V lookup: CDR1 SGHRS, CDR2 YFSETQ. The CDR3 loop spans 13 amino acids. The record originates from a study of blood T cells in healthy people across ages. Whole-study results and caveats: The study found more naive CD4+ cells and higher diversity in long-lived than aged donors. The study lacked donor CMV status, which possibly confounded expanded clonotype changes.

It was with a sample-barcoded 5' primer and a J-beta primer mix that a second PCR of roughly 7 to 11 cycles was run. MiXCR, applied by TCRdb to the 5' RACE reads, yields one record per CDR3 protein. In the table there are 1.5 million or so distinct CDR3 sequences, around 40% of which are singletons. Specimen: blood. The V call is TRBV5-1, the J call TRBJ1-1; D is undetermined. This receptor was identified in a woman younger than 35 in good health. The CDR3: CASSVVSETEAFF. The CDR3 region has the DNA TGCGCCAGCAGCGTGGTTTCAGAAACTGAAGCTTTCTTT.